Listed below are T cell receptor beta chains from one sample, sequenced in a study of neoadjuvant anti-PD-1 for oral cavity cancer. The repertoire was sequenced with immunoSEQ multiplex PCR; TCRdb's copy has only in-frame clones and lacks some. The table lists over 20,000 clones, more than 20% of them singletons, with around 15% in the top ten. Sequenced material: tumor tissue, taken after nivolumab (anti-PD-1) treatment. The origin of the receptors is a person aged 40-85 years with oral cavity squamous cell carcinoma. Both conserved end residues are part of each CDR3. A D gene is named only where the DNA matches it firmly. Rows give clone size only sometimes, using once, few, many, or a class for an expanded clone.

j_call: TRBJ1-2; d_call: TRBD1; clone_size: few; v_call: TRBV19; cdr3_nt: TGTGCCAGTAGTATAGTTGGGACAGGGCCTACAATCTATGGCTACACCTTC; cdr3_aa: CASSIVGTGPTIYGYTF
j_call: TRBJ1-2; d_call: TRBD1; clone_size: -; v_call: TRBV11-2; cdr3_nt: TGTGCCAGCAGCCCGTCGGGACAGGGGATCTATGGCTACACCTTC; cdr3_aa: CASSPSGQGIYGYTF
j_call: TRBJ1-1; d_call: -; clone_size: -; v_call: TRBV15; cdr3_nt: TGTGCCACCAGCAGAGATCGGGTAGGGCCTACTGAAGCTTTCTTT; cdr3_aa: CATSRDRVGPTEAFF
j_call: TRBJ2-5; d_call: TRBD1; clone_size: -; v_call: TRBV7-3; cdr3_nt: TGTGCCAGCAGCACAGGGACAGGGTCAGGGACCCAGTACTTC; cdr3_aa: CASSTGTGSGTQYF
j_call: TRBJ2-7; d_call: -; clone_size: few; v_call: TRBV11-2; cdr3_nt: TGTGCCAGCAGCTTTGAGCGAAACTCCTACGAGCAGTACTTC; cdr3_aa: CASSFERNSYEQYF
j_call: TRBJ1-5; d_call: -; clone_size: many; v_call: TRBV6-6; cdr3_nt: TGTGCCAGCAGCCCGCAATGGGCCCGTGATCAGCCCCAGCATTTT; cdr3_aa: CASSPQWARDQPQHF
j_call: TRBJ1-1; d_call: TRBD1; clone_size: few; v_call: TRBV7-3; cdr3_nt: TGTGCCAGCAGCTCGAACAGGGGAACTGAAGCTTTCTTT; cdr3_aa: CASSSNRGTEAFF
j_call: TRBJ2-5; d_call: -; clone_size: -; v_call: TRBV29-1; cdr3_nt: TGCAGCGTTGCTGAAGGGGGTTTCGCGGAGACCCAGTACTTC; cdr3_aa: CSVAEGGFAETQYF
j_call: TRBJ2-3; d_call: -; clone_size: few; v_call: TRBV29-1; cdr3_nt: TGCAGCGGCTTCCGGGCAATAACTCCCACAGATACGCAGTATTTT; cdr3_aa: CSGFRAITPTDTQYF
j_call: TRBJ2-1; d_call: -; clone_size: few; v_call: TRBV5-4; cdr3_nt: TGTGCCAGCAGCCCCCAGGGCTACAATGAGCAGTTCTTC; cdr3_aa: CASSPQGYNEQFF
j_call: TRBJ1-2; d_call: -; clone_size: -; v_call: TRBV6-6; cdr3_nt: TGTGCCAGCAGTTACTCTCGGGGGGGGAAGGATGGCTACACCTTC; cdr3_aa: CASSYSRGGKDGYTF
j_call: TRBJ2-7; d_call: TRBD1; clone_size: many; v_call: TRBV2; cdr3_nt: TGTGCCGCCCATAGGGGACAGCGCTACGAGCAGTACTTC; cdr3_aa: CAAHRGQRYEQYF
j_call: TRBJ1-1; d_call: -; clone_size: once; v_call: TRBV9; cdr3_nt: TGTGCCAGCAGCCGCGGGGGGGACCTTGGGAACACTGAAGCTTTCTTT; cdr3_aa: CASSRGGDLGNTEAFF
j_call: TRBJ1-2; d_call: -; clone_size: -; v_call: TRBV5-4; cdr3_nt: TGTGCCAGCAGCTTGGACGGACAGCGATTGCCTGGCTACACCTTC; cdr3_aa: CASSLDGQRLPGYTF
j_call: TRBJ2-7; d_call: -; clone_size: few; v_call: TRBV7-2; cdr3_nt: TGTGCCAGCAGCTTTGCGGGTTACGAGCAGTACTTC; cdr3_aa: CASSFAGYEQYF
j_call: TRBJ2-7; d_call: TRBD2; clone_size: -; v_call: TRBV6-1; cdr3_nt: TGTGCCAGCAGTAGACTAGCGGACTCCTACGAGCAGTACTTC; cdr3_aa: CASSRLADSYEQYF
j_call: TRBJ2-1; d_call: -; clone_size: many; v_call: TRBV5-4; cdr3_nt: TGTGCCAGCAGCTTGGTCGGGAATCGCAATGAGCAGTTCTTC; cdr3_aa: CASSLVGNRNEQFF
j_call: TRBJ2-2; d_call: TRBD1; clone_size: few; v_call: TRBV6-5; cdr3_nt: TGTGCCAGCAGTTACTCGGGACAGCACACCGGGGAGCTGTTTTTT; cdr3_aa: CASSYSGQHTGELFF
j_call: TRBJ2-3; d_call: -; clone_size: -; v_call: TRBV7-3; cdr3_nt: TGTGCCAGCAGCTTAAATGAGTTGGGCAGTGGAGATACGCAGTATTTT; cdr3_aa: CASSLNELGSGDTQYF
j_call: TRBJ2-7; d_call: TRBD2; clone_size: -; v_call: TRBV19; cdr3_nt: TGTGCCAGTAGTACCTTACTAGCGGGAGTGCATGAGCAGTACTTC; cdr3_aa: CASSTLLAGVHEQYF
j_call: TRBJ1-2; d_call: TRBD1; clone_size: -; v_call: TRBV30; cdr3_nt: TGTGCCTGGGAAGGACAGGGGGCGGGAGGCTACACCTTC; cdr3_aa: CAWEGQGAGGYTF
j_call: TRBJ2-1; d_call: -; clone_size: few; v_call: TRBV18; cdr3_nt: TGTGCCAGCTCACCACCGGCTAGCTCCTACAATGAGCAGTTCTTC; cdr3_aa: CASSPPASSYNEQFF
j_call: TRBJ2-3; d_call: TRBD2; clone_size: once; v_call: TRBV7-3; cdr3_nt: TGTGCCAGCAGCGTACAAGCGGGGGGGCTAACAGATACGCAGTATTTT; cdr3_aa: CASSVQAGGLTDTQYF
j_call: TRBJ2-3; d_call: TRBD1; clone_size: -; v_call: TRBV28; cdr3_nt: TGTGCCAGCAGGGGACAGGGGTCTGGCACAGATACGCAGTATTTT; cdr3_aa: CASRGQGSGTDTQYF
j_call: TRBJ1-5; d_call: -; clone_size: -; v_call: TRBV2; cdr3_nt: TGTGCCAGCAGTGTGTCGGGTTCTAGAAATCAGCCCCAGCATTTT; cdr3_aa: CASSVSGSRNQPQHF
j_call: TRBJ2-1; d_call: TRBD2; clone_size: -; v_call: TRBV19; cdr3_nt: TGTGCCAGTAGTATCAGCGGGACTTATTACAATGAGCAGTTCTTC; cdr3_aa: CASSISGTYYNEQFF